The clone carrying this T cell receptor beta chain was seen a single time. This specimen comes from a study of blood T cell repertoires in COVID-19. About the study: T cells, B-cell-depleted T cells, or PBMCs supplied cDNA or gDNA.

V lost 7 bases and J lost 2, with 17 bases in between. CDR1 SQVTM and CDR2 ANQGSEA come from the germline V gene. The CDR3 sequence is 15 residues long. The table came from immunoSEQ multiplex PCR; TCRdb's copy has only in-frame clones and leaves some out. The repertoire holds about 140,000 clones, about 86% seen once, with roughly 1.4% in the top ten. This rearrangement joins TRBV29-1 to TRBJ2-2; tentatively, D is TRBD1 (6 bases). Sequences were obtained from peripheral blood. This clonotype was sampled from a woman aged 60-75 years with acute or convalescent COVID-19. In nucleotides, the CDR3 is TGCAGCGCCCGACGGCCGGGACATAACACCGGGGAGCTGTTTTTT. It codes for CSARRPGHNTGELFF.